The 6 T cell receptor beta chains below come from one sample, sequenced in a study of T-cell reconstitution after alpha-beta-depleted transplantation in children. Preparation of the TCRbeta library involved a method that used unique molecular identifiers. Via MiXCR, TCRdb re-called the PCR reads, giving one row per CDR3 protein. The data contain some 390,000 distinct CDR3 sequences, about a fifth of them seen just once; the ten biggest clones take up 3% to 4.5%. The specimen comprised PBMCs from the stem cell graft donor, sampled from the stem cell graft. All receptors derive from a human donor who donated a stem cell graft to a child with acute myeloid leukemia.

The table lists this clonotype with many counts. A read error may produce the germline difference seen at one junction end. This chain connects TRBV10-3 to TRBJ1-5; D is unclear. The CDR3 consists of 13 residues. Germline V CDR1 and CDR2: ENHRY, SYGVKD. The CDR3 DNA sequence: TGTGCCATCACTGAGGGTAGGGATCAGCCCCAGCATTTT. Translated: CAITEGRDQPQHF.

This clonotype was counted only a few times. V and J are TRBV12-3 or TRBV12-4 and TRBJ2-5, with D unclear. CDR3 length equals 13 residues. V lost 0 bases and J lost 5, with 7 bases in between. The CDR3 nucleotides are TGTGCCAGCAGTTTAGCAGCAACCGAGACCCAGTACTTC. Amino acids: CASSLAATETQYF.

A few counts support this clonotype. The J gene is TRBJ2-4, the V gene TRBV6-6, with a possible D match to TRBD2 (7 bases). The CDR3 spans 12 residues. From germline, CDR1 is MNHNY and CDR2 SVGAGI (reference sequence). The V end lost 10 bases, the J end lost 7 bases, and 14 bases lay between the germline ends. CDR3 bases: TGTGCCACCGCCGGGGGGCCGAACATTCAGTACTTC. It yields the protein CATAGGPNIQYF.

Ten or more counts support this clonotype. V and J are TRBV20-1 and TRBJ2-1; 10 bases are a match to TRBD2. The V and J ends lost 5 bases and 3 bases, in that order; junction bases with no gene match: 4. This CDR3 comprises 14 residues. Germline V gene lookup returns CDR1 DFQATT and CDR2 SNEGSKA (reference sequence). The CDR3 reads CSAATSGYYNEQFF. CDR3 coding DNA: TGCAGTGCTGCGACTAGCGGGTACTACAATGAGCAGTTCTTC.

This clonotype was found many times. The genes are TRBV29-1 and TRBJ2-2; D gene ambiguous. V was cut by 4 bases and J by 3 bases, with 9 bases left in between. The CDR3 has 13 amino acids. Germline CDR1 reads SQVTM; CDR2 reads ANQGSEA. The CDR3 spells CSVVQPYTGELFF. The CDR3 DNA sequence: TGCAGCGTTGTACAGCCGTACACCGGGGAGCTGTTTTTT.

In its sample, this clonotype was seen many times. The chain combines TRBV4-2 with TRBJ2-2; 14 nucleotides line up with TRBD2. The junction had 1 base not matched to a gene; V was cut back by 3 bases and J by 4 bases. The length of the CDR3 is 16 residues. CDR1 and CDR2 (germline): LGHNA, YNFKEQ. The CDR3 bases are TGTGCCAGCAGCCAGACTAGCGGGAGGGTCACCGGGGAGCTGTTTTTT. Its protein is CASSQTSGRVTGELFF.